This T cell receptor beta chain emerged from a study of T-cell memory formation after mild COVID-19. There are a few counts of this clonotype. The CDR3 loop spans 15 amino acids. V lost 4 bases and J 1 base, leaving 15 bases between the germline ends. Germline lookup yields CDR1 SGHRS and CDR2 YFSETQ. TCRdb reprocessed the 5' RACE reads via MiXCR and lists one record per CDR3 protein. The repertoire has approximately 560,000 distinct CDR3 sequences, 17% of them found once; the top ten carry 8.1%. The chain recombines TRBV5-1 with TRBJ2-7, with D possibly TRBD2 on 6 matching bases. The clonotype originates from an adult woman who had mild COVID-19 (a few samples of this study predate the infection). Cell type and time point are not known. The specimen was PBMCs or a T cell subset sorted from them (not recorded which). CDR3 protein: CASSRLIGGSYEQYF. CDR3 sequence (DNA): TGCGCCAGCAGCCGCTTAATCGGGGGATCCTACGAGCAGTACTTC.